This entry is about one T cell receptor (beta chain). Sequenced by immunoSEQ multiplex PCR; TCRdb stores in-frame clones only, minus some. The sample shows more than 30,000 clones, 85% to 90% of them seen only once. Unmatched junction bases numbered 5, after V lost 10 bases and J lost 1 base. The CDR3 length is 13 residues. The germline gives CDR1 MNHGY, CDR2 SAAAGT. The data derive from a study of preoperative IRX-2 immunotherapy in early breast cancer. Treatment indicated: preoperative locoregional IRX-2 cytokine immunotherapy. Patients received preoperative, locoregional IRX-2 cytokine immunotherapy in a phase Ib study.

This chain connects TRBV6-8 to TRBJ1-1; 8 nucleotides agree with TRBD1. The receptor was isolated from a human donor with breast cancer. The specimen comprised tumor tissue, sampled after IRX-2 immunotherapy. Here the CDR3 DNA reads TGTGCCACCCTGGGACAGGCGAACACTGAAGCTTTCTTT. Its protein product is CATLGQANTEAFF.